The clone carrying this T cell receptor (beta chain) has a handful of counts. What it binds is unknown. A library of TCRbeta sequences, prepared with unique molecular identifiers, was generated. Using its own MiXCR run on the PCR reads, TCRdb lists one record per CDR3 protein. This sample carries a few hundred thousand distinct CDR3 sequences, 27% of them seen once, and the ten largest clones take approximately 33%. This entry is derived from a study of T-cell reconstitution after alpha-beta-depleted transplantation in children. Study-wide results and limits: Diversity of TCRbeta at day 60 was high in some patients, arising from surviving recipient T cells and thymic progenitors. Several hundred rapidly expanded clones from non-depleted graft cells reportedly supplied alpha-beta T cells about two months post-transplant. Newly produced T cells mostly accounted for T-cell counts and diversity one year post-transplant.

V lost 6 bases, J lost 2 bases, and 12 bases stayed unmatched. This CDR3 has 17 amino acids. Germline CDR1 reads SNHLY; CDR2 reads FYNNEI. This chain links TRBV2 with TRBJ2-3; 9 positions match TRBD1. The receptor was isolated from a boy under three years old with Wiskott-Aldrich syndrome, due to receive a stem cell transplant. The specimen was PBMCs, collected before TCRalphabeta/CD19-depleted stem cell transplant. Written as DNA, the CDR3 is TGTGCCAGCAGAGCAGATCCACGACAGGGGGACACAGATACGCAGTATTTT. It codes for CASRADPRQGDTDTQYF.